The 11 T cell receptor beta chains below were found in one sample sequenced in a study of T cells after yellow fever vaccination. MiXCR, run by TCRdb on the 5' RACE reads, gives a single entry per CDR3 protein. The sample includes 300,000 to 400,000 distinct CDR3 sequences, over 8.5% of them seen just once. This specimen was CD4+ T cells sorted from PBMCs, taken 45 days after the yellow fever booster vaccination. These receptors were collected from a man in his late teens or twenties who received the YFV17D yellow fever vaccine.

There are a few counts of this clonotype. This chain links TRBV7-2 with TRBJ2-4, with D unclear. V lost 4 bases and J 7 bases, leaving 17 bases between the germline ends. The CDR3 runs 15 residues. The germline V gene has CDR1 SGHTA and CDR2 FQGNSA. The DNA of the CDR3 is TGTGCCAGCAGCTCCCCCCACTGGCTAAACAACATTCAGTACTTC. This encodes CASSSPHWLNNIQYF.

J is TRBJ2-1 and V is TRBV6-5, with 9 bases lining up with TRBD1. V was pared by 5 bases and J by 4 bases, with 6 bases of the junction left unmatched. Germline V CDR1 and CDR2: MNHEY, SVGAGI. The CDR3 spans 15 residues. In nucleotides, the CDR3 is TGTGCCAGCAGTATACAGGGGGCAAGGTACAATGAGCAGTTCTTC. Its translation is CASSIQGARYNEQFF.

V and J are TRBV12-3 or TRBV12-4 and TRBJ1-1; a weak D match, TRBD1 (5 bases). The CDR3 is 15 amino acids. V dropped 2 bases and J dropped 6 bases, with 16 bases sitting between them. DNA of the CDR3: TGTGCCAGCAGTTTACCCTCGAGGCCGGGGGCTGAAGCTTTCTTT. Translating it yields CASSLPSRPGAEAFF.

This clonotype was observed a handful of times. This chain connects TRBV20-1 to TRBJ2-5; 7 nucleotides agree with TRBD2. CDR1 is DFQATT and CDR2 is SNEGSKA in the germline V gene (reference sequence). V lost 1 base to trimming and J lost 4 bases; unmatched junction nucleotides: 3. The CDR3 extends over 13 amino acids. CDR3 in DNA: TGCAGTGCTAGAGGTGGGGGGGTAGAGACCCAGTACTTC. Its translation is CSARGGGVETQYF.

This clonotype was counted only a few times. The V and J genes are TRBV6-1 and TRBJ2-3; D assignment may be TRBD1 or TRBD2 (6 bases each). There are 16 residues in the CDR3. CDR1 MNHNS and CDR2 SASEGT come from the germline V gene. V was pared by 1 base and J by 9 bases, with 20 bases between. The CDR3 loop reads CASSEVGGTISPTQYF. The CDR3 bases are TGTGCCAGCAGTGAAGTCGGAGGGACAATTTCACCGACGCAGTATTTT.

J is TRBJ1-2 and V is TRBV4-2; D is perhaps TRBD1 (5 bases). V was pared by 3 bases and J by 4 bases, with 18 bases between. The germline V gene has CDR1 LGHNA and CDR2 YNFKEQ. The CDR3 has 16 amino acids. The CDR3 DNA is TGTGCCAGCAGCCAGGGGTCAACTTCGACAGTCTATGGCTACACCTTC. Its translation: CASSQGSTSTVYGYTF.

V and J are TRBV6-5 and TRBJ2-7, with a weak D call TRBD1 (5 bases). CDR3 size: 14 residues. From germline, CDR1 is MNHEY and CDR2 SVGAGI. Trimming left V 7 bases short and J 5 bases short, with 18 bases between. The CDR3 bases are TGTGCCAGCACCCTAACGCAGGGCAGTCACGAGCAGTACTTC. Translating gives CASTLTQGSHEQYF.

The chain carries TRBV7-2 and TRBJ2-3; TRBD2 agrees at 10 bases. The CDR3 extends over 15 amino acids. Germline CDR1 reads SGHTA; CDR2 reads FQGNSA. With 5 bases clipped from V and 6 bases from J, the junction kept 8 bases outside the gene matches. CDR3 amino acids: CASSAGERGGDTQYF. In nucleotides, the CDR3 is TGTGCCAGCAGCGCCGGGGAGCGGGGGGGGGATACGCAGTATTTT.

The V call is TRBV4-3, the J call TRBJ2-6; perhaps TRBD2 as D (5 bases). The CDR3 sequence is 19 residues long. V was trimmed by 0 bases and J by 2 bases, leaving 17 bases between them. The germline V gene has CDR1 LGHNA and CDR2 YSLEER. The CDR3 region is CASSQEVEWRGTGANVLTF. The DNA of the CDR3 is TGCGCCAGCAGCCAAGAGGTCGAATGGCGAGGGACTGGGGCCAACGTCCTGACTTTC.

The sample holds a few counts of this clonotype. The V and J genes are TRBV28 and TRBJ2-1; TRBD2 agrees at 10 bases. Germline lookup yields CDR1 MDHEN and CDR2 SYDVKM. This CDR3 contains 16 residues. The J segment lost 4 bases and the V segment lost 5 bases, leaving 8 bases of the junction unmatched. CDR3 in DNA: TGTGCCAGCAGTCTGATAGCGGGGGGATTGTACAATGAGCAGTTCTTC. Protein sequence: CASSLIAGGLYNEQFF.

This rearrangement joins TRBV3-1 to TRBJ1-2; TRBD1 is a possible D gene (6 bases). The CDR3 spans 13 residues. Germline assignment: CDR1 LGHDT and CDR2 YNNKEL (reference sequence). V was clipped by 4 bases and J by 4 bases, with 10 bases between them. The CDR3 DNA sequence: TGTGCCAGCAGCCGGGCAGGGGCCTATGGCTACACCTTC. Protein product: CASSRAGAYGYTF.